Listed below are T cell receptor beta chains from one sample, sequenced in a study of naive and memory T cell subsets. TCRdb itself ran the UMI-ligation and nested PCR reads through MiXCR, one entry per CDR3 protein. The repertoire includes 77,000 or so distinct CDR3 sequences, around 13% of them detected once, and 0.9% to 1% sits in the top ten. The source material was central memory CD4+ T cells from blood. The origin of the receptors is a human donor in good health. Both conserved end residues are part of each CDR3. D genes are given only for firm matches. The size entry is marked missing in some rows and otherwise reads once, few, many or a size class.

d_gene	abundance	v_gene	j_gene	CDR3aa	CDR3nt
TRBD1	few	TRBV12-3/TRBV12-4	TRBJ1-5	CASSRGQGGDQPQHF	TGTGCCAGCAGTAGGGGACAGGGAGGCGACCAGCCCCAGCATTTT
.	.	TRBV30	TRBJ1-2	CASQTDYGYTF	TGTGCCAGCCAGACAGACTATGGCTACACCTTC
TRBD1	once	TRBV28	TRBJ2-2	CATKSGGGTGELFF	TGTGCCACCAAATCAGGGGGCGGGACCGGGGAGCTGTTTTTT
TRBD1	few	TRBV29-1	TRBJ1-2	CSVVQGASNYGYTF	TGCAGCGTCGTACAGGGGGCATCTAACTATGGCTACACCTTC
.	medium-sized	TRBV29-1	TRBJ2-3	CSVVGPGPASSSTDTQYF	TGCAGCGTTGTGGGTCCCGGGCCGGCCTCATCTAGCACAGATACGCAGTATTTT
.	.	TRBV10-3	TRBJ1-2	CAIDSTGYGYTF	TGTGCCATCGATAGTACCGGGTATGGCTACACCTTC
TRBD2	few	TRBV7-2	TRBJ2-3	CASSLDNGGGATQYF	TGTGCCAGCAGCTTAGATAACGGGGGAGGGGCTACGCAGTATTTT
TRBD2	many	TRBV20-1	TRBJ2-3	CSAVSSGGTDTQYF	TGCAGTGCGGTATCTAGCGGGGGGACAGATACGCAGTATTTT
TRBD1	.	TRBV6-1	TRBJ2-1	CASSPGQDETYEQFF	TGTGCCAGCAGCCCCGGACAGGACGAAACCTATGAGCAGTTCTTC
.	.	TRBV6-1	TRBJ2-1	CASSENRGVINEQFF	TGTGCCAGCAGTGAAAATAGGGGGGTCATCAATGAGCAGTTCTTC
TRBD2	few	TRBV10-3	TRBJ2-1	CAVGTTGLAGLLSYNEQFF	TGTGCCGTGGGAACGACCGGGCTAGCGGGCCTTCTCTCCTACAATGAGCAGTTCTTC
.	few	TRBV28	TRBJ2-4	CASRGYQGLAKNIQYF	TGTGCCAGCAGAGGCTATCAAGGACTAGCCAAAAACATTCAGTACTTC
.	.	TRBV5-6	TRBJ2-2	CASNLVVGGELFF	TGTGCCAGCAACCTCGTGGTTGGCGGGGAGCTGTTTTTT
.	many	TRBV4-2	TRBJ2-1	CASSLTPLDEQFF	TGTGCCAGCAGCCTCACCCCGCTCGATGAGCAGTTCTTC
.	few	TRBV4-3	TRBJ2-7	CASSQVEGSEQYF	TGCGCCAGCAGCCAAGTTGAGGGGAGCGAGCAGTACTTC
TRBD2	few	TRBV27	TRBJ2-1	CASSLTRLANEQFF	TGTGCCAGCAGTTTAACACGACTAGCCAATGAGCAGTTCTTC
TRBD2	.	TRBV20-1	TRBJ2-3	CSARKRGFSTDTQYF	TGCAGTGCCCGAAAGCGGGGGTTTAGCACAGATACGCAGTATTTT
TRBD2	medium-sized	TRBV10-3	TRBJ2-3	CAISERGTSGKDTQYF	TGTGCCATCAGTGAAAGAGGGACTAGCGGGAAAGATACGCAGTATTTT
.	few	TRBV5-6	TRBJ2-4	CASSGQPKNIQYF	TGTGCCAGCAGCGGACAGCCCAAAAACATTCAGTACTTC
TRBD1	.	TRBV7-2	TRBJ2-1	CASSLGDRPSYNEQFF	TGTGCCAGCAGCTTAGGGGACAGGCCGTCCTACAATGAGCAGTTCTTC
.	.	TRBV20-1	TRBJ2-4	CSASSTGDRTQNIQYF	TGCAGTGCCTCTTCTACTGGAGATCGCACTCAAAACATTCAGTACTTC
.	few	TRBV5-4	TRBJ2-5	CASNDMQGTKTQYF	TGTGCCAGCAACGACATGCAGGGGACCAAGACCCAGTACTTC
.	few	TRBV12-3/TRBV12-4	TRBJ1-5	CASSLASTHDQPQHF	TGTGCCAGCAGTTTAGCGTCCACACATGATCAGCCCCAGCATTTT
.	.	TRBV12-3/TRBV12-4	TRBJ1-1	CASSLVQRGEAFF	TGTGCCAGCAGTTTAGTTCAAAGGGGTGAAGCTTTCTTT
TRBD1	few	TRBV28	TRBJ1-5	CASSRAGTGPANQPQHF	TGTGCCAGCAGCCGAGCCGGGACAGGGCCTGCGAATCAGCCCCAGCATTTT
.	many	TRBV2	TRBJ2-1	CASSLTTTRLGFF	TGTGCCAGCAGTCTTACGACCACCCGATTGGGGTTCTTC
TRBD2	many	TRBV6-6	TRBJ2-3	CASSYVTSGASTDTQYF	TGTGCCAGCAGTTACGTCACTAGCGGGGCGAGCACAGATACGCAGTATTTT
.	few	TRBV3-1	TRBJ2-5	CASSPGIGQETQYF	TGTGCCAGCAGCCCCGGCATCGGGCAGGAGACCCAGTACTTC
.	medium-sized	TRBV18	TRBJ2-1	CASSPQSSYNEQFF	TGTGCCAGCTCACCACAAAGCTCCTACAATGAGCAGTTCTTC
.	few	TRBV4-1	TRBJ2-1	CASSQDRGGTHYNEQFF	TGCGCCAGCAGCCAAGATAGAGGCGGAACCCACTACAATGAGCAGTTCTTC
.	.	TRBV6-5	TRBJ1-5	CASSSREPQHF	TGTGCCAGCAGTTCGCGAGAGCCCCAGCATTTT
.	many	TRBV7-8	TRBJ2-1	CASSRGQGSYNEQFF	TGTGCCAGCAGCCGGGGGCAGGGGTCCTACAATGAGCAGTTCTTC
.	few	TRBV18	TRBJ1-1	CASSTRADTEAFF	TGTGCCAGCTCAACGAGGGCGGACACTGAAGCTTTCTTT
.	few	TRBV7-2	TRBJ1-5	CASSLPLSNQPQHF	TGTGCCAGCAGCTTACCGTTGAGCAATCAGCCCCAGCATTTT
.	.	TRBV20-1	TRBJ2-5	CSAPRGAEQETQYF	TGCAGTGCTCCCCGCGGGGCGGAACAAGAGACCCAGTACTTC
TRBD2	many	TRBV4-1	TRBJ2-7	CASSPHRASGNYEQYF	TGCGCCAGCAGCCCTCACCGTGCTAGCGGCAACTACGAGCAGTACTTC
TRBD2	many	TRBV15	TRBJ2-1	CATSRTSLAGAYNEQFF	TGTGCCACCAGCAGAACTTCGCTAGCGGGAGCATACAATGAGCAGTTCTTC
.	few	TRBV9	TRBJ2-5	CASSVDEVRTQYF	TGTGCCAGCAGCGTAGATGAGGTTAGGACCCAGTACTTC
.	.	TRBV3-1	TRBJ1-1	CASSQGTVNTEAFF	TGTGCCAGCAGCCAAGGGACGGTAAACACTGAAGCTTTCTTT
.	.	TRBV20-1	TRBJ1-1	CGARGYSSTGTEAFF	TGCGGTGCTAGAGGATACAGCTCTACGGGAACTGAAGCTTTCTTT
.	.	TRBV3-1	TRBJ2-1	CASSLQDSYNEQFF	TGTGCCAGCAGCCTCCAGGACTCCTACAATGAGCAGTTCTTC
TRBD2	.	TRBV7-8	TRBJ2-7	CASSLVTSGSWDF	TGTGCCAGCAGCTTAGTGACTAGCGGGAGTTGGGACTTC
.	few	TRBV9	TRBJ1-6	CASSVQGDSPLHF	TGTGCCAGCAGCGTACAGGGAGATTCACCCCTCCACTTT
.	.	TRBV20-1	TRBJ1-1	CSAAGSGPDGAGDTEAFF	TGCAGTGCTGCGGGGTCCGGGCCTGATGGGGCAGGCGACACTGAAGCTTTCTTT
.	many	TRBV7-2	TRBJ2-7	CASSLILRYEQYF	TGTGCCAGCAGCTTAATCCTGAGGTACGAGCAGTACTTC
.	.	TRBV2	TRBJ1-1	CASSPEGQIEAFF	TGTGCCAGCAGCCCCGAGGGGCAGATTGAAGCTTTCTTT
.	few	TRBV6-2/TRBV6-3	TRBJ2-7	CASSYSASMSYEQYF	TGTGCCAGCAGTTACTCGGCCAGTATGTCCTACGAGCAGTACTTC
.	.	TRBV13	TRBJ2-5	CASSWGAQETQYF	TGTGCCAGCAGCTGGGGGGCCCAAGAGACCCAGTACTTC
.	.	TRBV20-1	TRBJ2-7	CSARGSPPGQYF	TGCAGTGCTAGAGGCAGCCCGCCTGGGCAGTACTTC
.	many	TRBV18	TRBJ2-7	CASSLTIGDAYEQYF	TGTGCCAGCTCACTCACGATCGGGGACGCCTACGAGCAGTACTTC